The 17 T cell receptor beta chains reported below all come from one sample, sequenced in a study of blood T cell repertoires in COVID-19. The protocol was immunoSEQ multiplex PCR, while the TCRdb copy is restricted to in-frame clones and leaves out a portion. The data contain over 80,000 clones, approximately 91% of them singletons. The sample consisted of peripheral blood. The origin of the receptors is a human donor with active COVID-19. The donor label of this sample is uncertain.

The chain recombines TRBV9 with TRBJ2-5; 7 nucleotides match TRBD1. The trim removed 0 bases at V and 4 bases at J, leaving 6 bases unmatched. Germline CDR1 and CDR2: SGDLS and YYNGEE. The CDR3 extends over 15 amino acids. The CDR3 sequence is CASSVVGQSSETQYF. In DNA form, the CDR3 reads TGTGCCAGCAGCGTAGTGGGACAGAGTTCAGAGACCCAGTACTTC.

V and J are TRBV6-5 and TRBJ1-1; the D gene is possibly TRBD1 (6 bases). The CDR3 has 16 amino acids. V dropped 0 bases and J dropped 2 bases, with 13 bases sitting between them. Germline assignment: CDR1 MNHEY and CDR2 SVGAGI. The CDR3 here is CASSYSQTGLNTEAFF. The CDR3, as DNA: TGTGCCAGCAGTTACTCCCAGACAGGCCTCAACACTGAAGCTTTCTTT.

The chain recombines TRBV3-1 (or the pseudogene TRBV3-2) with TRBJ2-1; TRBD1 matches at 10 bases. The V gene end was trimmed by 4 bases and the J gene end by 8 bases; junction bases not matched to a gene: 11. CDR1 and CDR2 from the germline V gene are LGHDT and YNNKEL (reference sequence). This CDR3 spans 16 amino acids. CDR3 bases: TGTGCCAGCAGCCCTGGGGGGACAGGGGTTGGGGATGAGCAGTTCTTC. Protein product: CASSPGGTGVGDEQFF.

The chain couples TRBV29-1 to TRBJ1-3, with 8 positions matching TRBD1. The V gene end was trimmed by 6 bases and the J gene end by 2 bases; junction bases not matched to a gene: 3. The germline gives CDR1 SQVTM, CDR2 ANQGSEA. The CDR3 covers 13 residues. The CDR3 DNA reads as TGCAGCGTCCTGACAGGGGCTGGAAACACCATATATTTT. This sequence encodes CSVLTGAGNTIYF.

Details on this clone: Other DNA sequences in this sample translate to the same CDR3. The CDR3 reads CASSSAGGYNEQFF. CDR3 nucleotide sequence: TGCGCCAGCAGCTCAGCGGGGGGCTACAATGAGCAGTTCTTC. The J gene is TRBJ2-1, the V gene TRBV5-1, with TRBD2 identical over 9 bases. Looked up from germline, CDR1 is SGHRS and CDR2 is YFSETQ. This CDR3 spans 14 amino acids. After removal of 3 bases from V and 3 bases from J, the junction contained 1 base not matched to a gene.

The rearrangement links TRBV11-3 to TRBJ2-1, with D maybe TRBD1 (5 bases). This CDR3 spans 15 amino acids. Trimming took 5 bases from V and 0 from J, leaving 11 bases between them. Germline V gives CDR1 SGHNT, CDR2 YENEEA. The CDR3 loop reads CASSGRQSSYNEQFF. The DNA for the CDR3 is TGTGCCAGCAGCGGTCGACAGAGCTCCTACAATGAGCAGTTCTTC.

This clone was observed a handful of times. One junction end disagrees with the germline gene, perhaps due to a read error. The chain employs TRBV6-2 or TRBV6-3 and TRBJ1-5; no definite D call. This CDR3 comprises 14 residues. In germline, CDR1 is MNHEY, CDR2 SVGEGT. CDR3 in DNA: TGTGCCAGCAGTGACTCTGACTTCAATCAGCCCCAGCATTTT. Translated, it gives CASSDSDFNQPQHF.

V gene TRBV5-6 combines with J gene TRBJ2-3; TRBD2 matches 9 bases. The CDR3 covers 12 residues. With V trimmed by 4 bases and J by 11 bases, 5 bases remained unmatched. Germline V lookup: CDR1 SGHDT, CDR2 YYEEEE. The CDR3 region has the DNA TGTGCCAGCAGCGCGGGACTAGCTCTGCAGTATTTT. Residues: CASSAGLALQYF.

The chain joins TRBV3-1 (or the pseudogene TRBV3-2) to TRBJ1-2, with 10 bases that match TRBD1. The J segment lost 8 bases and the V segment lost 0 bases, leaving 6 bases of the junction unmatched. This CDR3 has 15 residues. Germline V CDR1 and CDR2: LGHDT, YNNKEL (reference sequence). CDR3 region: CASSQDQGTGVGYTF. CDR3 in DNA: TGTGCCAGCAGCCAAGATCAAGGGACAGGGGTCGGCTACACCTTC.

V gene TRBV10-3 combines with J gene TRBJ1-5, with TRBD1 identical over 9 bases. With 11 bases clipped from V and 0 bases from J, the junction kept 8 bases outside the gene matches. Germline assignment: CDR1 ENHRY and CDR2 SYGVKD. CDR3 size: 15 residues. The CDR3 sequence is CAAQGAGDSNQPQHF. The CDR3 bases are TGTGCCGCACAGGGGGCGGGTGATAGCAATCAGCCCCAGCATTTT.

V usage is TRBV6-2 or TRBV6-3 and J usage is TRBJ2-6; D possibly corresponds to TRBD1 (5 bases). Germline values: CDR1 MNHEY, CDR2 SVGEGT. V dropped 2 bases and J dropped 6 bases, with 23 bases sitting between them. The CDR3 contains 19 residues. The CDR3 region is CASSYPSRDKFIEANVLTF. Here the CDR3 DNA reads TGTGCCAGCAGTTACCCATCCAGGGATAAATTCATCGAGGCCAACGTCCTGACTTTC.

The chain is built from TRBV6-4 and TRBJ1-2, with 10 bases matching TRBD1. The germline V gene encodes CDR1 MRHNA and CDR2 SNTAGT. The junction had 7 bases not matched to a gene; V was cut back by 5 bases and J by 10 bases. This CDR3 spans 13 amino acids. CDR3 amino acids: CASSKDGQGDYTF. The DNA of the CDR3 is TGTGCCAGCAGTAAAGACGGACAGGGGGACTACACCTTC.

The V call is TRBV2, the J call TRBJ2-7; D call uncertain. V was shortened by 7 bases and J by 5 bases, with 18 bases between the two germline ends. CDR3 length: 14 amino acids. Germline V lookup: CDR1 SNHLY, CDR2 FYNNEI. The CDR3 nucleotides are TGTGCCAGCACTCTCGATGAGGATGTAGACGAGCAGTACTTC. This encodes CASTLDEDVDEQYF.

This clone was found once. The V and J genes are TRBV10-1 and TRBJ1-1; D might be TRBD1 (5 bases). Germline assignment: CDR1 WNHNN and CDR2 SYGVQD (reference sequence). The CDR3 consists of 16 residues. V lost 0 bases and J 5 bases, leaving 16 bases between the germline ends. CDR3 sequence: CASSESTPGWGTEAFF. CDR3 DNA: TGCGCCAGCAGTGAGTCGACTCCAGGGTGGGGTACTGAAGCTTTCTTT.

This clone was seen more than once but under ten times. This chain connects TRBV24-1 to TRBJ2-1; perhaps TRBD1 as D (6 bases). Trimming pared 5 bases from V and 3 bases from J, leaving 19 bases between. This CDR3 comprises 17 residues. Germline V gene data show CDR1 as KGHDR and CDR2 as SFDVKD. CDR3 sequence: CATSVLSIRGGYNEQFF. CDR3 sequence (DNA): TGTGCCACCAGTGTTCTTTCAATCCGAGGGGGCTACAATGAGCAGTTCTTC.

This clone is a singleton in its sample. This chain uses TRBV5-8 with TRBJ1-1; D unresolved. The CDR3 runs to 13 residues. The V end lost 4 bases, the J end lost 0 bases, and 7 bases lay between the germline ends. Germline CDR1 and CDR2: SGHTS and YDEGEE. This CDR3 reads CASSRDLNTEAFF. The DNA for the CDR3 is TGTGCCAGCAGCCGGGATTTGAACACTGAAGCTTTCTTT.

The CDR3, as DNA: TGTGCCAGCAAACCTCGAACAGGGACGGGACAGCCCCAGCATTTT. Translated: CASKPRTGTGQPQHF. V and J are TRBV2 and TRBJ1-5; weak D call: TRBD1 (6 bases). CDR1 is SNHLY and CDR2 is FYNNEI in the germline V gene. This CDR3 is built from 15 residues. The V gene lost 7 bases and the J gene lost 7 bases, with 20 bases spanning the gap.